These 26 T cell receptor beta chains came from one sample sequenced in a study of cytomegalovirus exposure and HLA in healthy donors. The PCR contained 60 Vbeta and 13 Jbeta primers. The method was immunoSEQ multiplex PCR; TCRdb's version includes in-frame clones alone and lacks a portion of them. This repertoire includes 150,000 or so clones. Sequencing used PBMCs. The receptor source for this set is a woman aged 45-65 years in good health and CMV-seronegative.

The V call is TRBV4-1, the J call TRBJ2-2; 10 bases are a match to TRBD2. J lost 6 bases, V lost 8 bases, and 9 bases had no gene match. The CDR3 is 15 residues long. Germline V gene data show CDR1 as MGHRA and CDR2 as YSYEKL. As DNA, the CDR3 is TGCGCCAGCGGGAAAACGGGGACTAGCGCCGGGGAGCTGTTTTTT. Amino acids: CASGKTGTSAGELFF.

CDR3 coding DNA: TGTGCCAGCAGCTTAAGACAGGGTGGCTACACCTTC. Translating gives CASSLRQGGYTF. This chain connects TRBV11-1 to TRBJ1-2; 7 bases map to TRBD1. The CDR3 length is 12 residues. The V and J ends lost 2 bases and 7 bases, in that order; junction bases with no gene match: 1. The V gene's germline CDR1 is SGHAT and CDR2 FQDESV (reference sequence).

The J gene is TRBJ2-7, the V gene TRBV2, with 7 bases lining up with TRBD2. The trim removed 2 bases at V and 4 bases at J, leaving 5 bases unmatched. There are 14 residues in the CDR3. In germline, CDR1 is SNHLY, CDR2 FYNNEI. In DNA form, the CDR3 reads TGTGCCAGCAGTGAATGGGGGACTATTTACGAGCAGTACTTC. It encodes CASSEWGTIYEQYF. Using reference TRBV2 and TRBJ2-7 for the parts outside the CDR3, the full variable domain is EPEVTQTPSHQVTQMGQEVILRCVPISNHLYFYWYRQILGQKVEFLVSFYNNEISEKSEIFDDQFSVERPDGSNFTLKIRSTKLEDSAMYFCASSEWGTIYEQYFGPGTRLTVT.

The chain carries TRBV14 and TRBJ2-3, with TRBD2 matching over 9 bases. This CDR3 has 19 residues. The V gene end was trimmed by 3 bases and the J gene end by 9 bases; junction bases not matched to a gene: 22. Germline-derived CDR1 and CDR2 are SGHDN and FVKESK. As DNA, the CDR3 is TGTGCCAGCAGCCATTACTCCGGGACTAGCTCTGGGAGGGGCAAGACGCAGTATTTT. Its protein is CASSHYSGTSSGRGKTQYF.

The chain uses TRBV6-1 and TRBJ2-1; possible D gene TRBD2, 6 bases. Trimming pared 9 bases from V and 3 bases from J, leaving 9 bases between. CDR3 length: 12 residues. Germline assignment: CDR1 MNHNS and CDR2 SASEGT. The CDR3 sequence is CASSGVYNEQFF. The CDR3 bases are TGTGCCAGTAGCGGAGTCTACAATGAGCAGTTCTTC.

The V call is TRBV4-2, the J call TRBJ2-3, with 9 bases identical to TRBD2. This CDR3 spans 21 amino acids. Germline trimming cut 0 bases from V and 3 bases from J; bases unmatched to any gene: 19. CDR1 LGHNA and CDR2 YNFKEQ come from the germline V gene. The CDR3, as DNA: TGTGCCAGCAGCCAAGAGGTTGGTGTAGCGGGAGACGAGGATTTGACAGATACGCAGTATTTT. As protein: CASSQEVGVAGDEDLTDTQYF.

This sequence joins TRBV7-2 and TRBJ2-7; 7 nucleotides align to TRBD1. This CDR3 contains 15 residues. The germline V gene has CDR1 SGHTA and CDR2 FQGNSA. V dropped 5 bases and J dropped 4; count of bases not matched to a gene: 11. The CDR3 is CASSLGGRGTYEQYF. CDR3 DNA: TGTGCCAGCAGCCTTGGCGGCAGGGGGACATACGAGCAGTACTTC.

This chain uses TRBV10-1 with TRBJ2-6; D perhaps matches TRBD2 (5 bases). The length of the CDR3 is 21 residues. Trimming stripped 3 bases from V and 1 base from J, with 25 bases between. CDR1 is WNHNN and CDR2 is SYGVQD in the germline V gene (reference sequence). The CDR3 coding sequence is TGCGCCAGCAGTGACCGGTGCCTCTGTGGACTCCACTTATCTGGGGCCAACGTCCTGACTTTC. This sequence encodes CASSDRCLCGLHLSGANVLTF.

The rearrangement links TRBV4-1 to TRBJ1-2; 9 nucleotides align to TRBD1. Germline V gene data show CDR1 as MGHRA and CDR2 as YSYEKL. Unmatched junction bases numbered 6, after V lost 4 bases and J lost 6 bases. The length of the CDR3 is 14 residues. CDR3 coding DNA: TGCGCCAGCAGCCGGACGAGGACAGGGGATGGCTACACCTTC. This codes for CASSRTRTGDGYTF.

V usage is TRBV5-1 and J usage is TRBJ1-5; 9 nucleotides agree with TRBD1. This CDR3 comprises 18 residues. In germline, CDR1 is SGHRS, CDR2 YFSETQ. After removal of 3 bases from V and 0 bases from J, the junction contained 10 bases not matched to a gene. This CDR3 reads CASSSTPGTGSSNQPQHF. For the CDR3, the DNA is TGCGCCAGCAGCTCGACACCCGGGACAGGGAGTAGCAATCAGCCCCAGCATTTT.

This chain uses TRBV28 with TRBJ1-4, with TRBD1 matching over 8 bases. The CDR3 covers 14 residues. The V gene end was trimmed by 3 bases and the J gene end by 7 bases; junction bases not matched to a gene: 4. Germline-derived CDR1 and CDR2 are MDHEN and SYDVKM. For the CDR3, the DNA is TGTGCCAGCAGTTTTGACAGGGGAGGTGAAAAACTGTTTTTT. Translated: CASSFDRGGEKLFF.

The rearrangement joins TRBV28 to TRBJ2-4; tentative D call: TRBD2 (6 bases). Germline V gives CDR1 MDHEN, CDR2 SYDVKM. With 3 bases removed from V and 4 bases from J, the gap between germline ends came to 13 bases. The CDR3 loop spans 15 amino acids. For the CDR3, the DNA is TGTGCCAGCAGTTTCGGGCTAGCGAGAAAAAACATTCAGTACTTC. This sequence encodes CASSFGLARKNIQYF.

For the CDR3, the DNA is TGTGCCAGCGTCCGCTACGCGGGGGACGCCTATAATTCACCCCTCCACTTT. It encodes CASVRYAGDAYNSPLHF. V usage is TRBV2 and J usage is TRBJ1-6; tentative D call: TRBD1 (5 bases). Between the trimmed V and J ends, which lost 8 bases and 2 bases, there was a span of 19 bases. The CDR3 extends over 17 amino acids. Germline CDR1 and CDR2: SNHLY and FYNNEI.

The chain combines TRBV30 with TRBJ2-2, with D perhaps TRBD1 (6 bases). The V and J ends lost 4 bases and 6 bases respectively, with 12 bases between them. Germline assignment: CDR1 GTSNPN and CDR2 SVGIG (reference sequence). The CDR3 has 13 amino acids. CDR3 amino acids: CAWKQGKAGELFF. CDR3 DNA sequence: TGTGCCTGGAAACAGGGTAAAGCCGGGGAGCTGTTTTTT.

The chain carries TRBV18 and TRBJ1-2; TRBD1 might be the D (5 bases). The CDR3 has 15 residues. The V end was cut by 3 bases, the J end by 0 bases, with 11 bases between. From germline, CDR1 is KGHSH and CDR2 LQKENI. CDR3 amino acids: CASSPRTNSNYGYTF. CDR3 in DNA: TGTGCCAGCTCACCCCGGACAAATTCTAACTATGGCTACACCTTC.

V usage is TRBV4-2 and J usage is TRBJ2-1; 7 positions agree with TRBD2. V was pared by 3 bases and J by 3 bases, with 8 bases of the junction left unmatched. The CDR3 spans 16 residues. The germline V gene has CDR1 LGHNA and CDR2 YNFKEQ. CDR3 sequence (DNA): TGTGCCAGCAGCCAGACAGCGGGAACCGACTACAATGAGCAGTTCTTC. Translating gives CASSQTAGTDYNEQFF.

CDR3: CSVPGHEQFF. The CDR3 DNA reads as TGCAGCGTACCAGGGCATGAGCAGTTCTTC. The chain uses TRBV29-1 and TRBJ2-1; possible D gene TRBD1, 5 bases. CDR3 size: 10 residues. Germline V lookup: CDR1 SQVTM, CDR2 ANQGSEA. V lost 6 bases, J lost 8 bases, and 8 bases lay in between.

The gene calls are TRBV5-1 and TRBJ2-1; 10 positions agree with TRBD2. CDR1 is SGHRS and CDR2 is YFSETQ in the germline V gene. After removal of 5 bases from V and 7 bases from J, the junction contained 6 bases not matched to a gene. The CDR3 is 14 residues long. The CDR3 nucleotides are TGCGCCAGCAGAAGCGGGAGGGCGGGGAATGAGCAGTTCTTC. This translates into CASRSGRAGNEQFF. The full variable domain, completed using reference TRBV5-1 and TRBJ2-1, is KAGVTQTPRYLIKTRGQQVTLSCSPISGHRSVSWYQQTPGQGLQFLFEYFSETQRNKGNFPGRFSGRQFSNSRSEMNVSTLELGDSALYLCASRSGRAGNEQFFGPGTRLTVL.

V and J are TRBV12-5 and TRBJ1-5; no clear D. The CDR3 consists of 12 residues. V lost 6 bases, J lost 9 bases, and 12 bases lay in between. The germline gives CDR1 LGHNT, CDR2 FRNRAP. As DNA, the CDR3 is TGTGCTAGTGGCTCCCCGCGCCTGCCCCAGCATTTT. The encoded protein is CASGSPRLPQHF.

The rearrangement uses TRBV5-1 and TRBJ2-2; 7 positions agree with TRBD2. The trim removed 2 bases at V and 0 bases at J, leaving 1 base unmatched. Germline-derived CDR1 and CDR2 are SGHRS and YFSETQ. The CDR3 contains 15 residues. The CDR3 DNA follows: TGCGCCAGCAGCTTTAGCGGGCCGAACACCGGGGAGCTGTTTTTT. It codes for CASSFSGPNTGELFF.

This chain links TRBV9 with TRBJ1-2; TRBD1 matches at 9 bases. The CDR3 length is 14 residues. Looked up from germline, CDR1 is SGDLS and CDR2 is YYNGEE. V lost 4 bases, J lost 8 bases, and 9 bases stayed unmatched. The CDR3: CASSIPGQGGGYTF. DNA of the CDR3: TGTGCCAGCAGCATTCCGGGACAGGGAGGGGGCTACACCTTC.

V usage is TRBV30 and J usage is TRBJ1-1; TRBD1 is a possible D gene (6 bases). Trimming pared 2 bases from V and 2 bases from J, leaving 18 bases between. The CDR3 is 16 amino acids. Germline CDR1 reads GTSNPN; CDR2 reads SVGIG (reference sequence). In DNA, the CDR3 is TGTGCCTGGAGTCCAGGGGCCGTAGTGAGAAACACTGAAGCTTTCTTT. Protein: CAWSPGAVVRNTEAFF.

V is TRBV4-1 and J is TRBJ2-1; 7 bases are shared with TRBD2. V lost 0 bases and J lost 5; bases outside the gene matches: 13. Germline lookup yields CDR1 MGHRA and CDR2 YSYEKL. CDR3 length equals 18 residues. The CDR3 bases are TGCGCCAGCAGCCAAGATCCTGTGGTGGGGAGGGCCCACAATGAGCAGTTCTTC. Protein sequence: CASSQDPVVGRAHNEQFF.

The chain uses TRBV5-4 and TRBJ2-2, with 8 bases lining up with TRBD1. The germline CDR1 and CDR2 sequences are SGHNT and YYREEE (reference sequence). This CDR3 region has 17 residues. The V and J ends lost 3 bases and 6 bases, in that order; junction bases with no gene match: 13. For the CDR3, the DNA is TGTGCCAGCAGCTCCTGGGATCGGACAGGGACACCCGGGGAGCTGTTTTTT. Its protein is CASSSWDRTGTPGELFF.

J is TRBJ2-7 and V is TRBV5-1; 7 bases are shared with TRBD2. The V gene end was trimmed by 0 bases and the J gene end by 0 bases; junction bases not matched to a gene: 3. The CDR3 sequence is 15 residues long. The germline V gene has CDR1 SGHRS and CDR2 YFSETQ. CDR3 sequence (DNA): TGCGCCAGCAGCTTGGACGGGACTAACTCCTACGAGCAGTACTTC. It translates to CASSLDGTNSYEQYF.

The chain joins TRBV7-8 to TRBJ1-2, with 8 bases lining up with TRBD1. Germline trimming cut 1 base from V and 3 bases from J; bases unmatched to any gene: 7. Germline CDR1 and CDR2: SGHVS and FQNEAQ. CDR3 length: 16 amino acids. This CDR3 reads CASSLEYRGDHYGYTF. CDR3 nucleotide sequence: TGTGCCAGCAGCTTAGAATACAGGGGGGACCACTATGGCTACACCTTC.